Presented here are 22 T cell receptor beta chains from one specimen sequenced in a study of blood T cell repertoires in COVID-19. Sequencing was performed with immunoSEQ multiplex PCR; in TCRdb, only in-frame clones are kept and a portion is missing. Here the sample spans 150,000 to 200,000 clones, over 65% being singletons. Material: peripheral blood. The receptors were sampled from a person between 65 and 80 years old with COVID-19, enrolled during active disease.

This rearrangement joins TRBV25-1 to TRBJ1-2; D gene ambiguous. V was pared by 4 bases and J by 10 bases, with 19 bases between. The CDR3 is made up of 14 amino acids. Germline V lookup: CDR1 MGHDK, CDR2 SYGVNS. The CDR3 here is CASSAQSVIGVYTF. The CDR3 DNA sequence: TGTGCCAGCAGTGCGCAGAGCGTTATAGGTGTCTACACCTTC.

V gene TRBV12-5 combines with J gene TRBJ1-1; D may be TRBD1 (6 bases). This CDR3 has 14 amino acids. Per the germline V gene, CDR1 is LGHNT and CDR2 is FRNRAP. V lost 6 bases, J lost 4 bases, and 15 bases lay in between. The CDR3 region has the DNA TGTGCTAGTGGGTATTCACAGGGTAGCACTGAAGCTTTCTTT. Protein: CASGYSQGSTEAFF.

The chain links TRBV18 to TRBJ2-1; a weak D match, TRBD2 (7 bases). The V gene lost 4 bases and the J gene lost 2 bases, with 12 bases spanning the gap. From germline, CDR1 is KGHSH and CDR2 LQKENI. This CDR3 spans 15 amino acids. The CDR3 DNA reads TGTGCCAGCTCACGGGGGGCGGGAGCCTACAATGAGCAGTTCTTC. It codes for CASSRGAGAYNEQFF.

The chain couples TRBV6-6 to TRBJ2-2; D ambiguous. This CDR3 is 15 amino acids long. The V end was cut by 0 bases, the J end by 1 base, with 6 bases between. Germline V gives CDR1 MNHNY, CDR2 SVGAGI (reference sequence). The chain's CDR3 is CASSYSIGNTGELFF. DNA for the CDR3: TGTGCCAGCAGTTACTCGATCGGGAACACCGGGGAGCTGTTTTTT.

This rearrangement joins TRBV5-4 to TRBJ2-4; 9 bases line up with TRBD1. From germline, CDR1 is SGHNT and CDR2 YYREEE (reference sequence). The CDR3 is made up of 15 amino acids. The trim removed 4 bases at V and 8 bases at J, leaving 10 bases unmatched. CDR3 region: CASSLPGQGPDIQYF. In nucleotides, the CDR3 is TGTGCCAGCAGCCTCCCGGGACAGGGTCCAGACATTCAGTACTTC.

The chain is built from TRBV7-9 and TRBJ1-4; D ambiguous. V shed 3 bases and J shed 7 bases, with 12 bases lying between them. This CDR3 contains 14 residues. Germline assignment: CDR1 SEHNR and CDR2 FQNEAQ (reference sequence). The CDR3 coding sequence is TGTGCCAGCAGCTTGCCTCAGCCAGGTGAAAAACTGTTTTTT. Translating gives CASSLPQPGEKLFF. The full variable domain, completed using reference TRBV7-9 and TRBJ1-4, is DTGVSQNPRHKITKRGQNVTFRCDPISEHNRLYWYRQTLGQGPEFLTYFQNEAQLEKSRLLSDRFSAERPKGSFSTLEIQRTEQGDSAMYLCASSLPQPGEKLFFGSGTQLSVL.

The chain combines TRBV30 with TRBJ2-5, with D hard to call. Trimming took 6 bases from V and 1 from J, leaving 15 bases between them. The CDR3 contains 14 residues. Per germline, CDR1 GTSNPN and CDR2 SVGIG (reference sequence). CDR3 residues: CACISGQSQETQYF. The DNA of the CDR3 is TGTGCCTGCATTTCTGGGCAGAGCCAAGAGACCCAGTACTTC.

The J gene is TRBJ2-7, the V gene TRBV7-9; TRBD2 matches at 9 bases. V lost 3 bases to trimming and J lost 0 bases; unmatched junction nucleotides: 12. CDR3 length: 18 amino acids. CDR1 is SEHNR, CDR2 FQNEAQ, per germline (reference sequence). The CDR3 DNA reads as TGTGCCAGCAGCTTTTCCCTCCGCAGCGGGGGGATCTCCTACGAGCAGTACTTC. Protein sequence: CASSFSLRSGGISYEQYF.

The chain links TRBV18 to TRBJ2-2; no clear D. The CDR3 contains 15 residues. Germline loops: CDR1 KGHSH, CDR2 LQKENI. Trimming left V 2 bases short and J 1 base short, with 8 bases between. The CDR3 DNA is TGTGCCAGCTCACCATCCGCAGGGAACACCGGGGAGCTGTTTTTT. Protein: CASSPSAGNTGELFF.

The chain has TRBV12-5 and TRBJ1-1; perhaps TRBD1 as D (6 bases). Germline loops: CDR1 LGHNT, CDR2 FRNRAP. Deletions cut 6 bases from V and 2 bases from J, with 13 bases between. The CDR3 extends over 14 amino acids. For the CDR3, the DNA is TGTGCTAGTGGACCCGGACAGCACAACACTGAAGCTTTCTTT. Translating gives CASGPGQHNTEAFF.

The chain links TRBV24-1 to TRBJ1-2; no clear D. This CDR3 contains 14 residues. Germline CDR1 and CDR2: KGHDR and SFDVKD. V dropped 4 bases and J dropped 0 bases, with 8 bases sitting between them. CDR3 amino acids: CATSDGISNYGYTF. The CDR3 bases are TGTGCCACCAGTGACGGGATCTCTAACTATGGCTACACCTTC.

This chain connects TRBV28 to TRBJ1-5, with 10 bases lining up with TRBD1. Trimming cost V 6 bases and J 6 bases; bases outside gene matches: 8. The CDR3 totals 15 residues. Looked up from germline, CDR1 is MDHEN and CDR2 is SYDVKM. Here the CDR3 reads CASRTGGATTQPQHF. CDR3 DNA sequence: TGTGCCAGCAGGACAGGGGGCGCGACGACTCAGCCCCAGCATTTT. The full variable domain, in which reference TRBV28 and TRBJ1-5 provide the parts outside the CDR3, is DVKVTQSSRYLVKRTGEKVFLECVQDMDHENMFWYRQDPGLGLRLIYFSYDVKMKEKGDIPEGYSVSREKKERFSLILESASTNQTSMYLCASRTGGATTQPQHFGDGTRLSIL.

This clone has only a few counts. The rearrangement uses TRBV19 and TRBJ2-7; 10 bases match TRBD1. The CDR3 totals 15 residues. Unmatched junction bases numbered 6, after V lost 6 bases and J lost 1 base. Germline V gene lookup returns CDR1 LNHDA and CDR2 SQIVND (reference sequence). The CDR3 protein is CASSSRDRGSYEQYF. The CDR3 DNA sequence: TGTGCCAGTAGCTCTCGGGACAGGGGATCCTACGAGCAGTACTTC.

The chain couples TRBV18 to TRBJ1-1; D possibly corresponds to TRBD1 (6 bases). CDR1 is KGHSH and CDR2 is LQKENI in the germline V gene. The CDR3 sequence is 17 residues long. The V gene lost 1 base and the J gene lost 1 base, with 16 bases spanning the gap. This CDR3 reads CASSPRSGDPSNTEAFF. CDR3 nucleotide sequence: TGTGCCAGCTCACCACGTTCAGGGGACCCCTCGAACACTGAAGCTTTCTTT.

The CDR3 bases are TGTGCCAGCAGCTTGCCCTACGAGGCTAGCACAGATACGCAGTATTTT. Encoded protein: CASSLPYEASTDTQYF. The V and J genes are TRBV5-6 and TRBJ2-3; no clear D gene. CDR1 is SGHDT, CDR2 YYEEEE, per germline. The CDR3 totals 16 residues. V shed 1 base and J shed 0 bases, with 12 bases lying between them.

This rearrangement joins TRBV10-3 to TRBJ1-4; D possibly corresponds to TRBD1 (5 bases). The CDR3 has 16 residues. The germline V gene encodes CDR1 ENHRY and CDR2 SYGVKD. Trimming took off 7 bases at V and 3 bases at J, with 18 bases between the two ends. The CDR3 protein is CAIKPTDGGSNEKLFF. The CDR3, as DNA: TGTGCCATCAAACCTACCGACGGGGGATCTAATGAAAAACTGTTTTTT.

The chain couples TRBV7-6 to TRBJ2-7; possible D gene TRBD1, 6 bases. Germline values: CDR1 SGHVS, CDR2 FNYEAQ. This CDR3 spans 14 amino acids. Trimming left V 2 bases short and J 3 bases short, with 11 bases between. The CDR3 nucleotides read TGTGCCAGCAGCTTATTAGGGGGTAACTACGAGCAGTACTTC. Amino acids: CASSLLGGNYEQYF.

This clone was seen only once. The chain couples TRBV19 to TRBJ2-1; D gene unclear. The germline gives CDR1 LNHDA, CDR2 SQIVND (reference sequence). The CDR3 sequence is 13 residues long. Deletions cut 1 base from V and 7 bases from J, with 8 bases between. The CDR3 nucleotides read TGTGCCAGTAGTATAGGCCCGGAGAATGAGCAGTTCTTC. This codes for CASSIGPENEQFF.

The J gene is TRBJ2-2, the V gene TRBV4-3; the D is unclear. The CDR3 is made up of 17 amino acids. The ends were cut back, 0 bases at V and 3 bases at J, with 14 bases in the middle. In germline, CDR1 is LGHNA, CDR2 YSLEER. This CDR3 reads CASSQDRNSRDTGELFF. CDR3 sequence (DNA): TGCGCCAGCAGCCAAGATCGGAATAGCCGAGACACCGGGGAGCTGTTTTTT.

In DNA form, the CDR3 reads TGTGCCAGCAGAACTGACAGGGGTCATAATTCACCCCTCCACTTT. It is translated as CASRTDRGHNSPLHF. The J gene is TRBJ1-6, the V gene TRBV5-6, with 8 positions matching TRBD1. With 5 bases clipped from V and 5 bases from J, the junction kept 6 bases outside the gene matches. Germline V gene lookup returns CDR1 SGHDT and CDR2 YYEEEE. CDR3 length: 15 residues.

The chain is built from TRBV5-1 and TRBJ1-6; 10 nucleotides line up with TRBD1. This CDR3 region has 15 residues. Trimming removed 4 bases from V and 7 bases from J; junction bases left unmatched: 5. Germline CDR1 and CDR2: SGHRS and YFSETQ. This CDR3 reads CASSTDRGENSPLHF. CDR3 nucleotide sequence: TGCGCCAGCAGCACGGACAGGGGGGAGAATTCACCCCTCCACTTT.

This clone was recorded a few times. For the CDR3, the DNA is TGCGCCAGCAGCTTGGCGGCAGGGAAGGTGACCGGGGAGCTGTTTTTT. This sequence encodes CASSLAAGKVTGELFF. This chain connects TRBV5-1 to TRBJ2-2; D is possibly TRBD1 (5 bases). V lost 0 bases and J lost 5, with 14 bases in between. Germline-derived CDR1 and CDR2 are SGHRS and YFSETQ. CDR3 length equals 16 residues.